The clone carrying this T cell receptor beta chain was observed at least ten times. Its antigen remains unidentified. The CDR3 runs 13 residues. Germline loops: CDR1 SEHNR, CDR2 FQNEAQ (reference sequence). Losses at the gene ends were 11 bases for V and 6 bases for J; bases not matched to a gene: 10. 5'-RACE, quantitative and with molecular barcodes, yielded the TCR beta libraries. TCRdb analysed the 5' RACE reads with MiXCR anew, one entry per CDR3 protein. The sample holds about 200,000 distinct CDR3 sequences, roughly 6.6% seen once. This specimen belongs to a study of CD8 T cells in ankylosing spondylitis. General observations from the study: Disease-linked clones displayed a CD8+ phenotype and appeared relatively rarely in peripheral blood. The authors reported significant enrichment of disease-linked clones in matched ankylosing spondylitis synovial fluid. It appeared that ankylosing spondylitis blood was characterized by a TCR beta motif of fewer than 10 highly homologous variants.

What was sequenced was blood, either unsorted or a sorted T cell fraction (not recorded which). The receptor was isolated from a male donor with ankylosing spondylitis. V gene TRBV7-9 combines with J gene TRBJ2-1; 7 bases agree with TRBD2. For the CDR3, the DNA is TGTGCCGCGAGCCCGAGCGGGACCAATGAGCAGTTCTTC. Amino acid sequence: CAASPSGTNEQFF. The whole variable domain, remainder taken from reference TRBV7-9 and TRBJ2-1, is DTGVSQNPRHKITKRGQNVTFRCDPISEHNRLYWYRQTLGQGPEFLTYFQNEAQLEKSRLLSDRFSAERPKGSFSTLEIQRTEQGDSAMYLCAASPSGTNEQFFGPGTRLTVL.